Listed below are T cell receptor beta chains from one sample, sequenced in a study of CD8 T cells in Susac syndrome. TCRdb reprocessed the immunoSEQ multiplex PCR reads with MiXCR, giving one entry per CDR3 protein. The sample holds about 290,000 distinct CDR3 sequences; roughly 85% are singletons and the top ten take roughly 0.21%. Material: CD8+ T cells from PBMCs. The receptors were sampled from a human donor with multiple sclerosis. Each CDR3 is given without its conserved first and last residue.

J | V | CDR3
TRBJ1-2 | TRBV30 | AWRGIRTPINYGYT
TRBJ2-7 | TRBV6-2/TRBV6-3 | ASSYPGLAGGNYEQY
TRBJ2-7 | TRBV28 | ASSSGLYVYEQY
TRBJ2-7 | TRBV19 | ASSPDDRAYEQY
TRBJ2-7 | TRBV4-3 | ASSQDLLRYRGVGEQY
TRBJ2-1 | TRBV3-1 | ASSSPSDEQF
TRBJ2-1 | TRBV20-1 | SAGPGLPLYNEQF
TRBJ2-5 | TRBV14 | ASSQVTGAPIQETQY
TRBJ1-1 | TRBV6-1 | ASKASGLDTEAF
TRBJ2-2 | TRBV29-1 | SVTGTSGTGELF
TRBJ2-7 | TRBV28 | ASKLSGTVSYEQY
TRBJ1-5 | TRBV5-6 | ASSFRVAGQPQH
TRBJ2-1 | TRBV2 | ACWDPKSEQF
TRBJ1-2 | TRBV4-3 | ASSQEAGTYGYT
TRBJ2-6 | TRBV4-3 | ASSQDRTGLGSGANVLT
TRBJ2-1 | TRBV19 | ASSLSTYNEQF
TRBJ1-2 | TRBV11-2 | ASSGMAYGYT
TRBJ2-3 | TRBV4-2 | ASSQRTGAGTDTQY
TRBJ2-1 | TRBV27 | ASRATVFNEQF
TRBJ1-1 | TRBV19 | ASSGDLAEAF
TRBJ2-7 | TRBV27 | ASGLSGQAYEQY
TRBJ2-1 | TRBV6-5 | ASSRTSGRNKQF
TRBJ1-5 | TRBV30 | AWSVTGSNQPQH
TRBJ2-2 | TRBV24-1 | ATSDGDGWGELF